These T cell receptor beta chains were read from a single sample in a study of cytomegalovirus exposure and HLA in healthy donors. TCRdb's table, derived via immunoSEQ multiplex PCR, lists solely in-frame clones and lacks some. The repertoire holds some 250,000 clones, roughly four fifths seen once, with roughly 7.4% in the top ten. What was sequenced was PBMCs. Source of these receptors: a woman between 55 and 75 years old in good health and CMV-seropositive. Both conserved end residues are part of each CDR3. A D gene is named only where the DNA matches it firmly. Clone size is not always given. Where it is, it says once, few, many or a class for expanded clones.

J gene | clone size | V gene | D gene | CDR3 protein | CDR3 DNA
TRBJ2-2 | NA | TRBV4-2 | NA | CASSISGGNTGELFF | TGTGCCAGCAGCATCTCCGGGGGGAACACCGGGGAGCTGTTTTTT
TRBJ1-5 | NA | TRBV10-3 | NA | CAISTSGQPQHF | TGTGCCATCAGTACCAGTGGTCAGCCCCAGCATTTT
TRBJ2-3 | NA | TRBV11-2 | NA | CASSWSDTDTQYF | TGTGCCAGCAGCTGGTCAGACACAGATACGCAGTATTTT
TRBJ1-2 | NA | TRBV27 | NA | CASSFHDRLYGYTF | TGTGCCAGCAGTTTTCACGACAGGCTCTATGGCTACACCTTC
TRBJ2-1 | NA | TRBV5-1 | NA | CASSREHEQFF | TGCGCCAGCAGCAGGGAGCATGAGCAGTTCTTC
TRBJ2-7 | NA | TRBV28 | TRBD1 | CASTQGQGRYEQYF | TGTGCCAGCACCCAGGGACAGGGGAGGTACGAGCAGTACTTC
TRBJ2-7 | NA | TRBV7-7 | TRBD2 | CASSPGGDEQYF | TGTGCTAGCAGCCCCGGGGGGGACGAGCAGTACTTC
TRBJ2-7 | NA | TRBV5-1 | NA | CASSLQTQGSVYEQYF | TGCGCCAGCAGTTTACAAACACAGGGAAGTGTATACGAGCAGTACTTC
TRBJ1-5 | NA | TRBV19 | NA | CASSIGAVSNQPQHF | TGTGCCAGTAGTATAGGGGCAGTTAGCAATCAGCCCCAGCATTTT
TRBJ1-5 | NA | TRBV19 | TRBD1 | CASSIEQGATGDRAGQPQHF | TGTGCCAGTAGTATTGAACAGGGGGCGACGGGGGACCGCGCGGGTCAGCCCCAGCATTTT
TRBJ2-5 | NA | TRBV7-8 | NA | CASSLHPGNQETQYF | TGTGCCAGCAGCTTACACCCCGGGAACCAAGAGACCCAGTACTTC
TRBJ1-2 | NA | TRBV15 | NA | CATSRDEYGYTF | TGTGCCACCAGCAGAGACGAGTATGGCTACACCTTC
TRBJ1-3 | few | TRBV6-5 | TRBD1 | CASSYNGNRGRNTIYF | TGTGCCAGCAGTTACAATGGGAACAGGGGTAGAAACACCATATATTTT
TRBJ2-7 | few | TRBV5-1 | NA | CASKGEYEQYF | TGCGCCAGCAAGGGGGAGTACGAGCAGTACTTC
TRBJ1-4 | once | TRBV7-9 | NA | CASSLGQEKLFF | TGTGCCAGCAGCTTAGGGCAAGAAAAACTGTTTTTT
TRBJ2-7 | NA | TRBV4-1 | NA | CASSQPLDSRANYEQYF | TGCGCCAGCAGCCAGCCGCTGGACAGCCGGGCCAACTACGAGCAGTACTTC
TRBJ2-1 | few | TRBV29-1 | NA | CSVETTFNNEQFF | TGCAGCGTTGAAACGACTTTCAACAATGAGCAGTTCTTC
TRBJ1-2 | NA | TRBV19 | NA | CASSITGHPAGYTF | TGTGCCAGTAGTATAACAGGGCATCCGGCTGGCTACACCTTC
TRBJ1-4 | NA | TRBV5-1 | TRBD1 | CASSPDRVNEKLFF | TGCGCCAGCAGCCCAGACAGGGTTAATGAAAAACTGTTTTTT
TRBJ2-7 | NA | TRBV30 | NA | CAWSVIGTYEQYF | TGTGCCTGGAGTGTAATCGGTACCTACGAGCAGTACTTC
TRBJ2-3 | few | TRBV2 | NA | CASTGDTDTQYF | TGTGCCAGCACCGGGGACACAGATACGCAGTATTTT
TRBJ1-4 | NA | TRBV6-5 | NA | CASSYPNRDIREKLFF | TGTGCCAGCAGTTACCCGAACCGGGACATCCGCGAAAAACTGTTTTTT
TRBJ2-3 | NA | TRBV10-1 | NA | CASSESVSTDTQYF | TGCGCCAGCAGTGAGTCCGTTTCCACAGATACGCAGTATTTT
TRBJ1-2 | NA | TRBV5-6 | NA | CASSQTQEYYGYTF | TGTGCCAGCAGCCAAACACAGGAGTACTATGGCTACACCTTC
TRBJ2-7 | NA | TRBV5-6 | TRBD2 | CASNKIAGVGNEQYF | TGTGCCAGCAACAAAATAGCGGGAGTAGGGAACGAGCAGTACTTC
TRBJ2-5 | NA | TRBV6-1 | NA | CASSETIETQYF | TGTGCCAGCAGTGAAACTATAGAGACCCAGTACTTC
TRBJ2-2 | NA | TRBV10-3 | NA | CAIRSSGGQGPPGELFF | TGTGCCATCCGCTCCTCTGGGGGCCAGGGCCCCCCCGGGGAGCTGTTTTTT
TRBJ2-2 | NA | TRBV10-3 | NA | CAISESRTGELFF | TGTGCCATCAGTGAGTCGAGGACCGGGGAGCTGTTTTTT
TRBJ1-4 | NA | TRBV7-9 | TRBD1 | CASSLALATGWDEKLFF | TGTGCCAGCAGCTTAGCCCTAGCGACAGGGTGGGATGAAAAACTGTTTTTT
TRBJ2-7 | once | TRBV29-1 | TRBD2 | CSAGLAGDEQYF | TGCAGCGCCGGACTAGCGGGGGACGAGCAGTACTTC
TRBJ2-7 | NA | TRBV7-2 | NA | CASSPEGGISYEQYF | TGTGCCAGCAGCCCCGAAGGGGGAATCTCCTACGAGCAGTACTTC
TRBJ2-6 | NA | TRBV6-1 | TRBD2 | CASSEAGGTAGANVLTF | TGTGCCAGCAGTGAAGCCGGGGGGACTGCTGGGGCCAACGTCCTGACTTTC
TRBJ1-4 | NA | TRBV7-9 | NA | CSSSSQTGSEKLFF | TGTTCCAGCAGCTCGCAGACAGGCAGTGAAAAACTGTTTTTT
TRBJ2-5 | NA | TRBV9 | NA | CASSVESVRGETQYF | TGTGCCAGCAGCGTAGAATCGGTCCGTGGAGAGACCCAGTACTTC
TRBJ2-1 | NA | TRBV5-1 | TRBD2 | CASSPRMSGRSYNEQFF | TGCGCCAGCAGCCCACGGATGAGCGGGAGGTCTTACAATGAGCAGTTCTTC
TRBJ2-3 | NA | TRBV30 | TRBD2 | CGLAASTDTQYF | TGCGGACTAGCGGCGAGCACAGATACGCAGTATTTT
TRBJ2-3 | NA | TRBV18 | TRBD2 | CASSPPGLAGRDTQYF | TGTGCCAGCTCACCACCGGGACTAGCGGGAAGGGATACGCAGTATTTT
TRBJ2-4 | NA | TRBV16 | TRBD1 | CASSQSGQGQNIQYF | TGTGCCAGCAGCCAATCAGGACAGGGGCAAAACATTCAGTACTTC
TRBJ2-3 | NA | TRBV5-6 | TRBD2 | CASSLGLAGVADTQYF | TGTGCCAGCAGCTTGGGGCTAGCGGGAGTAGCAGATACGCAGTATTTT
TRBJ2-3 | NA | TRBV7-2 | TRBD2 | CASSSTSRGGDADTQYF | TGTGCCAGCAGTTCAACTAGTCGGGGGGGGGACGCAGATACGCAGTATTTT
TRBJ2-1 | NA | TRBV27 | NA | CASSLEGVEQFF | TGTGCCAGCAGTTTAGAAGGGGTTGAGCAGTTCTTC
TRBJ2-1 | NA | TRBV7-9 | NA | CASSHSSYNEQFF | TGTGCCAGCAGCCACAGCTCCTACAATGAGCAGTTCTTC
TRBJ2-7 | few | TRBV10-3 | TRBD2 | CAISDRLAGTHEQYF | TGTGCCATCAGTGATCGACTAGCGGGAACCCACGAGCAGTACTTC
TRBJ1-4 | NA | TRBV2 | NA | CASSGRTARHEKLFF | TGTGCCAGCAGTGGACGGACAGCCCGACATGAAAAACTGTTTTTT
TRBJ2-2 | NA | TRBV7-2 | NA | CASRADSGELFF | TGTGCCAGCAGGGCGGATTCCGGGGAGCTGTTTTTT
TRBJ2-7 | NA | TRBV21-1 | NA | CASSKARRSYEQYF | TGTGCCAGCAGCAAAGCGAGGAGATCCTACGAGCAGTACTTC
TRBJ2-7 | NA | TRBV5-1 | NA | CASSSGQKDEQYF | TGCGCCAGCAGCTCCGGACAAAAGGACGAGCAGTACTTC
TRBJ2-7 | NA | TRBV2 | NA | CASSDPRREQYF | TGTGCCAGCAGTGACCCCCGGCGGGAGCAGTACTTC
TRBJ2-3 | NA | TRBV5-4 | NA | CASSLSGALAQYF | TGTGCCAGCAGCTTGTCTGGGGCGTTGGCGCAGTATTTT
TRBJ2-5 | NA | TRBV6-1 | NA | CASSDRETQYF | TGTGCCAGCAGTGACAGAGAGACCCAGTACTTC
TRBJ1-1 | few | TRBV6-5 | TRBD1 | CASSRRDSMNTEAFF | TGTGCCAGCAGTCGCCGGGACAGTATGAACACTGAAGCTTTCTTT
TRBJ2-2 | NA | TRBV9 | TRBD2 | CASSFNPREGNTGELFF | TGTGCCAGCAGCTTCAACCCGAGGGAGGGGAACACCGGGGAGCTGTTTTTT
TRBJ2-2 | NA | TRBV29-1 | NA | CSVVLHRSTGELFF | TGCAGCGTTGTACTGCACAGGAGCACCGGGGAGCTGTTTTTT
TRBJ2-3 | NA | TRBV5-1 | NA | CASSLVGRTTSDTQYF | TGCGCCAGCAGCTTGGTGGGCAGGACAACCTCAGATACGCAGTATTTT
TRBJ2-7 | NA | TRBV29-1 | TRBD1 | CSVEKGASIEQYF | TGCAGCGTTGAGAAGGGGGCGTCGATCGAGCAGTACTTC